This is a list of T cell receptor beta chains from one sample in a study of vaccination effects on CD4 cells after COVID-19. Sequenced by immunoSEQ multiplex PCR; TCRdb stores in-frame clones only, minus some. The sample yields about 76,000 clones, 75% to 80% seen once. Their antigen targets remain unknown. Sequencing used CD4+ T cells from PBMCs cultured without peptide, obtained before COVID-19 vaccination. Receptors originate from a human donor who received a COVID-19 vaccine. CDR3s include the opening cysteine and the closing phenylalanine or tryptophan. D genes are given only for firm matches. Clone size is shown for a subset of rows, as once, few, many or a class of expanded clone.

V: TRBV11-2; size: .; J: TRBJ2-5; length: 17; D: TRBD2; DNA: TGTGCCAGCAGCTTAGATGGGCGGCGGGGGGTTGTAGAGACCCAGTACTTC; CDR3: CASSLDGRRGVVETQYF
V: TRBV29-1; size: .; J: TRBJ2-1; length: 14; D: .; DNA: TGCAGCGTTGAACCGACGACCTCCTACAATGAGCAGTTCTTC; CDR3: CSVEPTTSYNEQFF
V: TRBV5-1; size: few; J: TRBJ1-2; length: 13; D: .; DNA: TGCGCCAGCAGCTTGGACCCGAACTATGGCTACACCTTC; CDR3: CASSLDPNYGYTF
V: TRBV5-5; size: .; J: TRBJ2-3; length: 14; D: .; DNA: TGTGCCAGCAGCTTGGGGGGCGACACAGATACGCAGTATTTT; CDR3: CASSLGGDTDTQYF
V: TRBV5-1; size: once; J: TRBJ2-3; length: 14; D: TRBD1; DNA: TGCGCCAGCAGCTTGCGACAGGGTGGTGATACGCAGTATTTT; CDR3: CASSLRQGGDTQYF
V: TRBV11-2; size: few; J: TRBJ2-5; length: 14; D: .; DNA: TGTGCCAGCAGAGGACACCCGTACCAAGAGACCCAGTACTTC; CDR3: CASRGHPYQETQYF
V: TRBV24-1; size: .; J: TRBJ1-1; length: 15; D: .; DNA: TGTGCCACCAGTGACTCCCGGGGACGGTACACTGAAGCTTTCTTT; CDR3: CATSDSRGRYTEAFF
V: TRBV5-6; size: .; J: TRBJ2-1; length: 16; D: .; DNA: TGTGCCAGCAGCTTCCTTGGGGTAGAAGGCTACAATGAGCAGTTCTTC; CDR3: CASSFLGVEGYNEQFF
V: TRBV7-9; size: once; J: TRBJ2-5; length: 15; D: .; DNA: TGTGCCAGCAGCGTAGTAGTGACAGGCGGGGAGACCCAGTACTTC; CDR3: CASSVVVTGGETQYF
V: TRBV27; size: .; J: TRBJ2-5; length: 15; D: TRBD1; DNA: TGTGCCAGCAGACCTCTGACAGGGGGCCGAGAGACCCAGTACTTC; CDR3: CASRPLTGGRETQYF
V: TRBV3-1/TRBV3-2; size: .; J: TRBJ1-2; length: 16; D: TRBD1; DNA: TGTGCCAGCAGCCAGCATGCTAGACAGGGGGGTTTGGGCTACACCTTC; CDR3: CASSQHARQGGLGYTF
V: TRBV7-8; size: few; J: TRBJ1-4; length: 18; D: .; DNA: TGTGCCAGCAGCCTAAAAATAAGGACCCTCGGCGGGGGTGAAAAACTGTTTTTT; CDR3: CASSLKIRTLGGGEKLFF
V: TRBV6-5; size: few; J: TRBJ2-2; length: 14; D: TRBD1; DNA: TGTGCCAGCACCCGGACAGGGAGCACCGGGGAGCTGTTTTTT; CDR3: CASTRTGSTGELFF
V: TRBV5-1; size: .; J: TRBJ2-3; length: 14; D: .; DNA: TGCGCCAGCACCCGGGACGGTAGCACAGATACGCAGTATTTT; CDR3: CASTRDGSTDTQYF
V: TRBV25-1; size: .; J: TRBJ1-1; length: 14; D: .; DNA: TGTGCCAGCAGAGAGCCCGGAAAGAACACTGAAGCTTTCTTT; CDR3: CASREPGKNTEAFF
V: TRBV5-6; size: once; J: TRBJ2-2; length: 15; D: .; DNA: TGTGCCAGCAGCCGCTTGGCAGGGGGGATTGGGGAGCTGTTTTTT; CDR3: CASSRLAGGIGELFF
V: TRBV19; size: once; J: TRBJ2-2; length: 14; D: TRBD1; DNA: TGTGCCAGTAGTACGGACAGGGGGGCCGGGGAGCTGTTTTTT; CDR3: CASSTDRGAGELFF
V: TRBV18; size: once; J: TRBJ2-1; length: 14; D: TRBD1; DNA: TGTGCCAGCTCAAACAGGGGTTCCTACAATGAGCAGTTCTTC; CDR3: CASSNRGSYNEQFF
V: TRBV15; size: .; J: TRBJ2-5; length: 16; D: .; DNA: TGTGCCACCAGCAGAGGAGGTGGTGGGTACCAAGAGACCCAGTACTTC; CDR3: CATSRGGGGYQETQYF
V: TRBV7-9; size: .; J: TRBJ1-2; length: 13; D: .; DNA: TGTGCCGGCGACCGGGACGGTAACTATGGCTACACCTTC; CDR3: CAGDRDGNYGYTF
V: TRBV12-5; size: .; J: TRBJ2-1; length: 16; D: TRBD2; DNA: TGTGCTAGTGGCCTGGAGCGGGGGGCCACCTACAATGAGCAGTTCTTC; CDR3: CASGLERGATYNEQFF
V: TRBV7-2; size: .; J: TRBJ1-2; length: 15; D: .; DNA: TGTGCCAGCAGCCCCCGCGGGGAGGGGAACTATGGCTACACCTTC; CDR3: CASSPRGEGNYGYTF
V: TRBV5-5; size: .; J: TRBJ1-4; length: 11; D: .; DNA: TGTGCCAGCACGGGACGAGAAAAACTGTTTTTT; CDR3: CASTGREKLFF
V: TRBV7-3; size: .; J: TRBJ2-3; length: 14; D: TRBD2; DNA: TGTGCCAGCAGCTTAAGGGGGGGGGCAGATACGCAGTATTTT; CDR3: CASSLRGGADTQYF
V: TRBV7-9; size: .; J: TRBJ2-3; length: 16; D: .; DNA: TGTGCCAGCAGCTCGTATAGATATACTAGCACAGATACGCAGTATTTT; CDR3: CASSSYRYTSTDTQYF
V: TRBV28; size: .; J: TRBJ1-1; length: 15; D: .; DNA: TGTGCCAGCACCCGAGGGGAAGTCGGGAACACTGAAGCTTTCTTT; CDR3: CASTRGEVGNTEAFF
V: TRBV4-3; size: once; J: TRBJ2-1; length: 16; D: .; DNA: TGCGCCAGCAGCCAAGACTGGGGTCGTTCCTACAATGAGCAGTTCTTC; CDR3: CASSQDWGRSYNEQFF
V: TRBV6-6; size: .; J: TRBJ2-5; length: 12; D: .; DNA: TGTGCCAGCAGCCCCGGTGCAGAGACCCAGTACTTC; CDR3: CASSPGAETQYF
V: TRBV5-1; size: .; J: TRBJ2-5; length: 15; D: TRBD2; DNA: TGCGCCAGCAGCTTACTAGCGGGGTATTCGGAGACCCAGTACTTC; CDR3: CASSLLAGYSETQYF
V: TRBV19; size: few; J: TRBJ1-2; length: 13; D: TRBD1; DNA: TGTGCCAGCGATGGGAGACAGGGGATTGGCTACACCTTC; CDR3: CASDGRQGIGYTF
V: TRBV12-3/TRBV12-4; size: .; J: TRBJ1-1; length: 13; D: .; DNA: TGTGCCAGCAGTCCCTACTCAAACACTGAAGCTTTCTTT; CDR3: CASSPYSNTEAFF
V: TRBV7-3; size: .; J: TRBJ1-2; length: 15; D: TRBD1; DNA: TGTGCCAGCAGCTTAACGGACAGGGGGGGCTATGGCTACACCTTC; CDR3: CASSLTDRGGYGYTF
V: TRBV7-2; size: few; J: TRBJ1-5; length: 15; D: .; DNA: TGTGCCAGCAGCTTGGGCCCAGAACGGCATCAGCCCCAGCATTTT; CDR3: CASSLGPERHQPQHF
V: TRBV25-1; size: .; J: TRBJ1-5; length: 13; D: .; DNA: TGTGCCAGCAGGCAGGCCCACAATCAGCCCCAGCATTTT; CDR3: CASRQAHNQPQHF
V: TRBV3-1/TRBV3-2; size: .; J: TRBJ2-4; length: 16; D: TRBD1; DNA: TGTGCCAGCAGCCAAGGAGAACAGGGGGCGAAAAACATTCAGTACTTC; CDR3: CASSQGEQGAKNIQYF
V: TRBV7-2; size: .; J: TRBJ2-1; length: 11; D: .; DNA: TGTGCCAGCAGCGTCCACAATGAGCAGTTCTTC; CDR3: CASSVHNEQFF
V: TRBV12-3/TRBV12-4; size: .; J: TRBJ1-1; length: 13; D: TRBD1; DNA: TGTGCCAGCCTCCGTGCAGGGGGGACTGAAGCTTTCTTT; CDR3: CASLRAGGTEAFF
V: TRBV2; size: .; J: TRBJ1-2; length: 13; D: TRBD1; DNA: TGTGCCAGCAGAACAGGGGGAAACTATGGCTACACCTTC; CDR3: CASRTGGNYGYTF
V: TRBV5-4; size: .; J: TRBJ2-6; length: 16; D: .; DNA: TGTGCCAGCAGCTTAACCAGGGGATCTGGGGCCAACGTCCTGACTTTC; CDR3: CASSLTRGSGANVLTF
V: TRBV9; size: .; J: TRBJ2-6; length: 17; D: .; DNA: TGTGCCAGCAGCGTGGATCTCGGCAGGGCCGGGGCCAACGTCCTGACTTTC; CDR3: CASSVDLGRAGANVLTF
V: TRBV7-7; size: .; J: TRBJ1-2; length: 13; D: .; DNA: TGTGCCAGCAGCTTATGGGCAGAAGTTGGCTACACCTTC; CDR3: CASSLWAEVGYTF
V: TRBV6-2/TRBV6-3; size: .; J: TRBJ1-6; length: 15; D: TRBD1; DNA: TGTGCCAGCAGTCCCCCGGGACAGTGGAATTCACCCCTCCACTTT; CDR3: CASSPPGQWNSPLHF
V: TRBV10-1; size: .; J: TRBJ1-3; length: 16; D: .; DNA: TGCGCCAGCGATCTTAGTGGGAGACACTCTGGAAACACCATATATTTT; CDR3: CASDLSGRHSGNTIYF
V: TRBV5-8; size: .; J: TRBJ1-5; length: 17; D: .; DNA: TGTGCCAGCAGCTTGGAATTGGACGGACATAGCAATCAGCCCCAGCATTTT; CDR3: CASSLELDGHSNQPQHF